The T cell receptor beta chain described here comes from a study of blood T cell repertoires in COVID-19. Study context: The cDNA or gDNA used as material had been derived from T cells, B-cell-depleted T cells, or PBMCs.

Cohort placement rested on clinical history that participants reported themselves. Authors' analysis steps: Counts of nucleated cells, estimated from reference gene primer amplification, were obtained. TCRdb's copy holds only in-frame clones and misses some; the assay was immunoSEQ multiplex PCR. V, J and clone size are taken as reported in that table, and D and trimming were inferred from the DNA itself. The top ten clones hold around 0.64% of a sample with about 470,000 clones, 87% of them seen once. Germline CDR1 reads SGHTA; CDR2 reads FQGNSA. J gave up 4 bases and V 5 bases, and 1 base lay outside the gene matches. The CDR3 covers 13 residues.

The chain couples TRBV7-2 to TRBJ2-2; 7 nucleotides line up with TRBD1. Material: PBMCs or T cells enriched from blood (not recorded which). The receptor was isolated from a woman in her late teens or twenties who had recovered from COVID-19. This chain's CDR3 is CASSRQGTGELFF. The CDR3 DNA follows: TGTGCCAGCAGCCGACAGGGCACCGGGGAGCTGTTTTTT.